The clone carrying this TCR beta chain was found once. The identical CDR3 is also encoded by other nucleotide sequences in the sample. The sample comes from a study of T cell responses to AZD1222 COVID-19 vaccine. Profiling relied on immunoSEQ multiplex PCR, and the TCRdb table lists in-frame clones only, not all of them. Here the sample spans about 110,000 clones, about 90% being singletons. In germline, CDR1 is SGHRS, CDR2 YFSETQ. Unmatched junction bases numbered 6, after V lost 3 bases and J lost 5 bases. The CDR3 runs to 15 residues. The rearrangement joins TRBV5-1 to TRBJ2-1; 9 positions match TRBD1. Sequenced here: peripheral blood, sampled on day 0 of AZD1222 vaccination. This clonotype was sampled from an adult in good health. CDR3 coding DNA: TGCGCCAGCAGCTCGCTAGGGACAGGGAACAATGAGCAGTTCTTC. Its protein product is CASSSLGTGNNEQFF.